This is a list of T cell receptor beta chains from one sample in a study of identical twins. TCRdb reprocessed the 5' RACE reads via MiXCR and lists one record per CDR3 protein. The profile shows hundreds of thousands of distinct CDR3 sequences, about 18% of them singletons. In addition, the sample was reused for a study of T cells expressing NK-cell markers.

Sequencing was performed on PBMCs. These receptors were obtained from a woman aged 18-30 years in good health. CDR3s include the opening cysteine and the closing phenylalanine or tryptophan. The D gene is left open where the match is weak. Clone sizes are given selectively: once, few, many, or a class where the clone is expanded.

V	length	D	J	size	DNA	CDR3
TRBV9	16	TRBD2	TRBJ2-7	few	TGTGCCAGCAGCTTACAAACTAGCGTAGACTCCTACGAGCAGTACTTC	CASSLQTSVDSYEQYF
TRBV29-1	12	TRBD1	TRBJ2-5	many	TGCAGCACCGGACAGGGCCAAGAGACCCAGTACTTC	CSTGQGQETQYF
TRBV6-1	13	-	TRBJ1-1	few	TGTGCCAGCAGGAGACACCAAGACACTGAAGCTTTCTTT	CASRRHQDTEAFF
TRBV4-3	16	TRBD1	TRBJ2-2	-	TGCGCCAGCAGCCAAGACCCACAGGGGTACACCGGGGAGCTGTTTTTT	CASSQDPQGYTGELFF
TRBV3-1	15	TRBD2	TRBJ2-1	-	TGTGCCAGCAGCCAAGAGGGACTAATTGACAATGAGCAGTTCTTC	CASSQEGLIDNEQFF
TRBV15	16	-	TRBJ2-3	few	TGTGCCACCAGCAGAGGAGCGAGCGGGAGCACAGATACGCAGTATTTT	CATSRGASGSTDTQYF
TRBV7-2	15	-	TRBJ1-6	-	TGTGCCAGCAGCTTAGCGCAGGGCTTCAGCTCACCCCTCCACTTT	CASSLAQGFSSPLHF
TRBV11-2	15	-	TRBJ2-7	few	TGTGCCAGCAGCCCTCGGCGACTGGAGACCTACGAGCAGTACTTC	CASSPRRLETYEQYF
TRBV20-1	13	TRBD2	TRBJ2-3	-	TGCCGCCCAAGCGGGGGCGACACAGATACGCAGTATTTT	CRPSGGDTDTQYF
TRBV10-3	13	-	TRBJ2-7	many	TGTGCCATCATGTCAATCGGGGCCTACGAGCAGTACTTC	CAIMSIGAYEQYF
TRBV12-3/TRBV12-4	12	-	TRBJ2-2	-	TGTGCCAGCAGCCCGCTGGGCGGGGAGCTGTTTTTT	CASSPLGGELFF
TRBV29-1	13	TRBD1	TRBJ1-2	-	TGCAGCGTGAGGACAGGGGGTACCAATGGCTACACCTTC	CSVRTGGTNGYTF
TRBV18	14	TRBD1	TRBJ2-7	-	TGTGCCAGCCTGCCGGGACAGGGTATCTACGAGCAGTACTTC	CASLPGQGIYEQYF
TRBV5-1	14	TRBD2	TRBJ2-3	-	TGCGCCAGCAGCTTAGGGACTAGTGAGGATACGCAGTATTTT	CASSLGTSEDTQYF
TRBV18	14	-	TRBJ2-7	few	TGTGCCAGCTCACCCTGGGACACCGGAGGTGAGCAGTACTTC	CASSPWDTGGEQYF
TRBV12-3/TRBV12-4	13	-	TRBJ2-5	few	TGTGCCAGCAGTTTAGAGGTAGCGGAGACCCAGTACTTC	CASSLEVAETQYF
TRBV5-1	12	-	TRBJ1-1	few	TGCGCCAGCAGCTCGACTCGGGGTGAAGCTTTCTTT	CASSSTRGEAFF
TRBV5-1	12	-	TRBJ2-7	few	TGCGCCAGCAGCTTGGGGGCGAACGAGCAGTACTTC	CASSLGANEQYF
TRBV10-3	14	TRBD2	TRBJ2-3	few	TGTGCCATCAGCCGACTAGCGAGGACAGATACGCAGTATTTT	CAISRLARTDTQYF
TRBV6-5	13	-	TRBJ2-1	few	TGTGCCAGCAGTTACTCGATGCTCAATGAGCAGTTCTTC	CASSYSMLNEQFF
TRBV20-1	14	TRBD1	TRBJ2-1	-	TGCAGTGCTAGAGATCCGGGAAAGGGGGCTGAGCAGTTCTTC	CSARDPGKGAEQFF
TRBV20-1	13	TRBD1	TRBJ1-3	few	TGCAGTGCTGGGACAGGGTCTGGAAACACCATATATTTT	CSAGTGSGNTIYF
TRBV10-3	12	-	TRBJ1-5	-	TGTGCCATCAGCGTACGAAACGAGCCCCAGCATTTT	CAISVRNEPQHF
TRBV9	15	TRBD1	TRBJ2-1	-	TGTGCCAGCAGCGGATGGACAGGGGGGAGGAATGAGCAGTTCTTC	CASSGWTGGRNEQFF
TRBV12-3/TRBV12-4	12	TRBD2	TRBJ2-3	-	TGTGCCAGCAGTTTATCGGGACTAGTTATCCATTTT	CASSLSGLVIHF
TRBV6-1	14	-	TRBJ2-7	few	TGTGCCAGCAGTGAAGTGTGGGGGGGGCACGAGCAGTACTTC	CASSEVWGGHEQYF
TRBV12-3/TRBV12-4	11	-	TRBJ1-2	many	TGTGCCAGCAGTTACCGGCGGGGCTACACCTTC	CASSYRRGYTF
TRBV7-2	15	-	TRBJ2-5	-	TGTGCCAGCAGCCATCAGACAGGCCTCCAAGAGACCCAGTACTTC	CASSHQTGLQETQYF
TRBV5-1	14	TRBD2	TRBJ2-7	-	TGCGCCAGCAGCATTCCGACTAGCGGATACGAGCAGTACTTC	CASSIPTSGYEQYF
TRBV5-6	17	TRBD2	TRBJ2-7	few	TGTGCCAGCAGCTTGCCTAGCGGGAGGGCCCGTGGCTACGAGCAGTACTTC	CASSLPSGRARGYEQYF
TRBV20-1	15	TRBD2	TRBJ2-5	many	TGCAGTGCTAGACGGCTAGCGGGGGCCCAAGAGACCCAGTACTTC	CSARRLAGAQETQYF